This T cell receptor beta chain was sequenced for a study of blood T cell repertoires in COVID-19. Study-level information: Spain, Italy and the United States supplied samples that represented acute and convalescent COVID-19. The cDNA or gDNA used as material had been derived from T cells, B-cell-depleted T cells, or PBMCs.

This CDR3 spans 14 amino acids. Germline CDR1 reads SEHNR; CDR2 reads FQNEAQ (reference sequence). The V end lost 5 bases, the J end lost 0 bases, and 11 bases lay between the germline ends. Clones were sequenced by immunoSEQ multiplex PCR, and TCRdb holds only the in-frame ones, with some missing. This table has under 300,000 clones, roughly 82% appearing once. This receptor was taken from a woman between 40 and 55 years old who had recovered from COVID-19. V gene TRBV7-9 combines with J gene TRBJ2-7, with D unclear. Material: peripheral blood. CDR3 sequence reads: CASSPNMYSYEQYF. For the CDR3, the DNA is TGTGCCAGCAGCCCGAACATGTACTCCTACGAGCAGTACTTC.